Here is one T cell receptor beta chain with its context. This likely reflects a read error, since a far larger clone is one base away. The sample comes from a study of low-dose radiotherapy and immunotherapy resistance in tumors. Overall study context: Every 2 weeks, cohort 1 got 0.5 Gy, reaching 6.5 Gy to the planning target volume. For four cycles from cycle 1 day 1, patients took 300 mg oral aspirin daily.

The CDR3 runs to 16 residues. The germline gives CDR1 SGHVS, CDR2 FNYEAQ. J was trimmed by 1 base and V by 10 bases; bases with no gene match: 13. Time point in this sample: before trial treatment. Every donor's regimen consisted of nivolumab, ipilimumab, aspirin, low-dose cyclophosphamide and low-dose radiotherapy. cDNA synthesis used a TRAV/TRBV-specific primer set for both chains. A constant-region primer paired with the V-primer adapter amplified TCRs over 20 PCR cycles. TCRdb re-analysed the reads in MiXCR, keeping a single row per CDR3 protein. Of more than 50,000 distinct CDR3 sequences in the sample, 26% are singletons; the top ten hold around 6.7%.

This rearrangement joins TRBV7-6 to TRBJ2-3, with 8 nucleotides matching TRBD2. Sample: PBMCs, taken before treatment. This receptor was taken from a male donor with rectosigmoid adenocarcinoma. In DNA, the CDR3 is TGTGCCATCAGAGGGACGGGAGGGCCCCGCACAGATACGCAGTATTTT. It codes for CAIRGTGGPRTDTQYF. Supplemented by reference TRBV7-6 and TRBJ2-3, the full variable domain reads GAGVSQSPRYKVTKRGQDVALRCDPISGHVSLYWYRQALGQGPEFLTYFNYEAQQDKSGLPNDRFSAERPEGSISTLTIQRTEQRDSAMYRCAIRGTGGPRTDTQYFGPGTRLTVL.